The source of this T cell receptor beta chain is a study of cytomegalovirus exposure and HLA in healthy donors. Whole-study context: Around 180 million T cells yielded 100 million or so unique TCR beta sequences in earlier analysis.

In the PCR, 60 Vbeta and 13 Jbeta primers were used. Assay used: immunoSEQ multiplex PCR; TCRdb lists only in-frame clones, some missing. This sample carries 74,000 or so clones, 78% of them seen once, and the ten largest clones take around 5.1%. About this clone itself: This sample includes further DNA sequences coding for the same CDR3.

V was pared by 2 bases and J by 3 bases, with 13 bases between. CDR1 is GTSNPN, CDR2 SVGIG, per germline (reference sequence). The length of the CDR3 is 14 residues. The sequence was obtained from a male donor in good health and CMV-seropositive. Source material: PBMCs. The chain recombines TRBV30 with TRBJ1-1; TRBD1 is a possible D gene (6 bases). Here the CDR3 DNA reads TGTGCCTGGAGTCCCCCAACAGGGCACACTGAAGCTTTCTTT. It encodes CAWSPPTGHTEAFF.